This passage covers 4 T cell receptor beta chains from one sample sequenced in a study of shared T cell receptors in the human thymus (dated by TCRdb to about 2021). Libraries came from the immunoSEQ multiplex PCR assay. This immuneACCESS table, as held by TCRdb, lists in-frame sequences with V and J called but not all clones. Of the missing ones, under half trace to an unresolved V gene in checked studies; the others have no known cause. This sample holds over 350,000 clones; approximately 95% were observed only once. Around 0.019% of the sample rests with the top ten. Sequencing was carried out using thymocytes. The receptor set was obtained from a human donor.

The rearrangement links TRBV4-3 to TRBJ2-7; no clear D gene. CDR3 length equals 15 residues. V dropped 1 base and J dropped 2 bases, with 12 bases sitting between them. Germline V lookup: CDR1 LGHNA, CDR2 YSLEER. The CDR3 sequence: CASSQGAQVTYEQYF. Here the CDR3 DNA reads TGCGCCAGCAGCCAAGGGGCCCAAGTAACCTACGAGCAGTACTTC.

The chain recombines TRBV25-1 with TRBJ2-3, with a weak D call TRBD1 (6 bases). Per germline, CDR1 MGHDK and CDR2 SYGVNS. V gave up 6 bases and J gave up 2 bases, with 12 bases separating them. The CDR3 loop spans 14 amino acids. CDR3 sequence: CASRRDKPTDTQYF. CDR3 coding DNA: TGTGCCAGCAGACGGGACAAACCCACAGATACGCAGTATTTT.

This rearrangement joins TRBV12-5 to TRBJ1-1; TRBD1 might be the D (5 bases). CDR3 length equals 18 residues. Between the trimmed V and J ends, which lost 0 bases and 0 bases, there was a span of 17 bases. The germline V gene encodes CDR1 LGHNT and CDR2 FRNRAP. The CDR3 bases are TGTGCTAGTGGTTTGGTACATAGCACCAAGGGGATGAACACTGAAGCTTTCTTT. It encodes CASGLVHSTKGMNTEAFF. Full variable domain (remainder filled in from reference TRBV12-5 and TRBJ1-1): DARVTQTPRHKVTEMGQEVTMRCQPILGHNTVFWYRQTMMQGLELLAYFRNRAPLDDSGMPKDRFSAEMPDATLATLKIQPSEPRDSAVYFCASGLVHSTKGMNTEAFFGQGTRLTVV.

V is TRBV15 and J is TRBJ1-1; D unclear. Trimming stripped 3 bases from V and 0 bases from J, with 2 bases between. Germline loops: CDR1 LNHNV, CDR2 YYDKDF (reference sequence). This CDR3 is built from 12 residues. The CDR3 DNA sequence: TGTGCCACCAGCAGTATGAACACTGAAGCTTTCTTT. Translated, it gives CATSSMNTEAFF.